This TCR beta chain is drawn from a study of cytomegalovirus exposure and HLA in healthy donors. In the PCR, 60 Vbeta and 13 Jbeta primers were used. Clones were sequenced by immunoSEQ multiplex PCR, and TCRdb holds only the in-frame ones, with some missing. The sample contains around 130,000 clones, roughly 83% of which appear only once. CDR1 is SGHTA and CDR2 is FQGNSA in the germline V gene. V was cut by 6 bases and J by 0 bases, with 6 bases left in between. This CDR3 has 13 residues. The receptor was derived from a girl aged 2-10 years in good health and CMV-seronegative. This chain uses TRBV7-2 with TRBJ2-4, with D tentatively TRBD2 (6 bases). Sequencing input: PBMCs. DNA for the CDR3: TGTGCCAGCAGGGGGGGAGCCAAAAACATTCAGTACTTC. Translation: CASRGGAKNIQYF.